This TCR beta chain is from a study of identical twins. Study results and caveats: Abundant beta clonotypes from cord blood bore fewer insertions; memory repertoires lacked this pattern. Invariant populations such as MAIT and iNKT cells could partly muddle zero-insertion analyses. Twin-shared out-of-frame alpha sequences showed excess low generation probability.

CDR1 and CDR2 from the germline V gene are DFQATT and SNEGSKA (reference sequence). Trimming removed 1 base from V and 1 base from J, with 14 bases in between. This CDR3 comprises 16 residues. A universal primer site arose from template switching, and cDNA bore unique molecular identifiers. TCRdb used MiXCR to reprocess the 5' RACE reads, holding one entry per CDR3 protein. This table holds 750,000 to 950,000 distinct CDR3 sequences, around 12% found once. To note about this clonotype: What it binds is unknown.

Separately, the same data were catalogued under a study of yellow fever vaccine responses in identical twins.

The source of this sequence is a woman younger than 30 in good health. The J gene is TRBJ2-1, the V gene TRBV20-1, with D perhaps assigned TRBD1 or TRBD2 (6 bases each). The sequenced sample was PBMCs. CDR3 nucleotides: TGCAGTGCTAGAGGGGGGGCGCGTGTATCCTACAATGAGCAGTTCTTC. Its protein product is CSARGGARVSYNEQFF.